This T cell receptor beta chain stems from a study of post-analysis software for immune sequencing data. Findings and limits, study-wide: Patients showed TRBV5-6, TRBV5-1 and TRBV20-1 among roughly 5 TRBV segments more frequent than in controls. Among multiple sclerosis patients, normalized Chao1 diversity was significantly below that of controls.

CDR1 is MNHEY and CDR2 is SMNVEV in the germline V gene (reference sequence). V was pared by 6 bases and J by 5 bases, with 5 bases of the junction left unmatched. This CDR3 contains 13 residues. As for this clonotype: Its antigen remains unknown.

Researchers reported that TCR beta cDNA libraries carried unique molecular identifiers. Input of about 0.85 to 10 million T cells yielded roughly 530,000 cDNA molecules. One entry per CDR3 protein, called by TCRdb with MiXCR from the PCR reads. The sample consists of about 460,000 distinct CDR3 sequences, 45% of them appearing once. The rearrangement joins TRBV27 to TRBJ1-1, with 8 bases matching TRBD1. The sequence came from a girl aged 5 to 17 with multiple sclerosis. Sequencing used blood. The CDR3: CASSGRQGTEAFF. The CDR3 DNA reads TGTGCCAGCAGCGGACGACAGGGGACTGAAGCTTTCTTT.